The 5 T cell receptor beta chains listed next were all sequenced from one sample in a study of T cells in Graves' hyperthyroidism and ophthalmopathy. What was amplified from RNA transcripts were TCR beta CDR3 regions. The TCR CDR3 was amplified in a first-round RT-PCR using the HTBI primer set. TCRdb reprocessed the multiplex PCR reads with MiXCR, giving one entry per CDR3 protein. The sample has 390,000 or so distinct CDR3 sequences; about 14% are singletons. Sequencing input: blood. The receptors stem from a young man with Graves' ophthalmopathy.

The rearrangement joins TRBV5-1 to TRBJ1-1; tentatively, D is TRBD1 (6 bases). This CDR3 is built from 15 residues. V was shortened by 8 bases and J by 0 bases, with 17 bases between the two germline ends. Germline CDR1 reads SGHRS; CDR2 reads YFSETQ. CDR3 protein: CARSPLTGMNTEAFF. The CDR3 DNA is TGCGCCAGGAGCCCATTGACAGGCATGAACACTGAAGCTTTCTTT. Combining the CDR3 with reference TRBV5-1 and TRBJ1-1 gives the whole variable domain KAGVTQTPRYLIKTRGQQVTLSCSPISGHRSVSWYQQTPGQGLQFLFEYFSETQRNKGNFPGRFSGRQFSNSRSEMNVSTLELGDSALYLCARSPLTGMNTEAFFGQGTRLTVV.

This clonotype was recorded at least ten times. The chain uses TRBV10-1 and TRBJ2-7; TRBD2 matches 9 bases. CDR1 and CDR2 from the germline V gene are WNHNN and SYGVQD (reference sequence). The V gene end was trimmed by 4 bases and the J gene end by 2 bases; junction bases not matched to a gene: 6. CDR3 length equals 15 residues. The CDR3 bases are TGCGCCAGCAGTGCGGGACTAGCCGCGCCCTACGAGCAGTACTTC. Its translation is CASSAGLAAPYEQYF.

This clonotype came up many times. The rearrangement links TRBV12-3 or TRBV12-4 to TRBJ1-2; D is uncertain. Trimming removed 0 bases from V and 2 bases from J, with 4 bases in between. The CDR3 is 13 residues long. The CDR3 is CASSLAFNYGYTF. Here the CDR3 DNA reads TGTGCCAGCAGTTTAGCATTCAACTATGGCTACACCTTC.

This clonotype was observed many times. The chain employs TRBV20-1 and TRBJ2-7, with 11 nucleotides matching TRBD2. There are 15 residues in the CDR3. The germline V gene encodes CDR1 DFQATT and CDR2 SNEGSKA (reference sequence). Trimming took 6 bases from V and 1 from J; bases not matched to a gene: 8. CDR3 amino acids: CSADTSGSHSYEQYF. The CDR3 bases are TGCAGTGCCGATACTAGCGGGAGCCATTCCTACGAGCAGTACTTC.

This clonotype has ten or more counts. The genes are TRBV12-3 or TRBV12-4 and TRBJ2-1, with D uncertain. Trimming stripped 7 bases from V and 5 bases from J, with 15 bases between. The CDR3 has 14 residues. CDR3 protein: CASTLGPSDNEQFF. The CDR3 bases are TGTGCCAGCACCTTAGGGCCTAGTGACAATGAGCAGTTCTTC.